This TCR beta chain was documented in a study of blood T cell repertoires in COVID-19. Study information: T cells, B-cell-depleted T cells, or PBMCs provided the cDNA or gDNA that served as material.

Residents of approximately 25 US areas, aged about 18 to 89 years, made up the participants. V trimming: 3 bases; J trimming: 5 bases; junction bases outside the gene matches: 6. This CDR3 region has 15 residues. The germline V gene has CDR1 MDHEN and CDR2 SYDVKM. Authors' data handling: Amplification with reference gene primers provided the estimates of nucleated cell counts. The protocol was immunoSEQ multiplex PCR, while the TCRdb copy is restricted to in-frame clones and leaves out a portion. That table supplies the V and J calls and clone size; D and trimming were determined from the DNA. The repertoire has about 150,000 clones, around 79% of them found once; the top ten carry under 20%.

The rearrangement joins TRBV28 to TRBJ2-2; 7 bases line up with TRBD1. The sequence was obtained from a woman in her 70s in a cohort exposed to, infected with or recovered from COVID-19 (not recorded which). What was sequenced was PBMCs or T cells enriched from blood (not recorded which). The CDR3: CASSLKGAGTGELFF. As DNA, the CDR3 is TGTGCCAGCAGTTTGAAGGGGGCTGGAACCGGGGAGCTGTTTTTT.